This is a list of T cell receptor beta chains from one sample in a study of T cells in Graves' hyperthyroidism and ophthalmopathy. TCRdb processed the multiplex PCR reads anew with MiXCR; each CDR3 protein has one entry. The sample yields hundreds of thousands of distinct CDR3 sequences, 45% seen once. The sequenced sample was peripheral blood or thyroid tissue (not recorded which). Receptors were obtained from an adult man with Graves' disease, either hyperthyroidism or ophthalmopathy (not recorded which). Each CDR3 is given with its conserved first and last residue. A D gene is named only where the DNA matches it firmly. The listing skips clone size in some rows; elsewhere it reads once, few, many or a size class.

d_call clone_size j_call v_call cdr3_aa cdr3_nt
- few TRBJ2-7 TRBV10-1 CASSSSPWSDRYF TGCGCCAGCAGTTCTTCCCCGTGGTCTGACCGGTACTTC
- - TRBJ1-5 TRBV24-1 CATGDDSSPQHF TGTGCCACCGGTGATGACAGTAGCCCCCAGCATTTT
TRBD1 - TRBJ1-2 TRBV12-3/TRBV12-4 CASSSTGTGTF TGTGCCAGCAGTTCGACAGGGACGGGTACCTTC
- - TRBJ2-5 TRBV24-1 CATSDLGDVETQYF TGTGCCACCAGTGATTTGGGGGACGTCGAGACCCAGTACTTC
TRBD1 - TRBJ1-5 TRBV19 CASSLGTGISSNQPQHF TGTGCCAGTAGTCTTGGGACAGGGATCTCTAGCAATCAGCCCCAGCATTTT
- many TRBJ2-5 TRBV19 CASSGGQPGQETQYF TGTGCCAGTAGTGGAGGACAACCTGGACAAGAGACCCAGTACTTC
TRBD2 - TRBJ2-5 TRBV13 CASSFTGLAGGGTQYF TGTGCCAGCAGCTTCACGGGACTAGCGGGAGGAGGGACCCAGTACTTC
- many TRBJ1-2 TRBV29-1 CSVEVATSYGYTF TGCAGCGTTGAGGTGGCAACCAGCTATGGCTACACCTTC
- - TRBJ1-2 TRBV24-1 CATRESSGYGYTF TGTGCCACCAGGGAAAGTTCGGGCTATGGCTACACCTTC
- - TRBJ2-7 TRBV6-5 CASSYFRLSEQYF TGTGCCAGCAGTTATTTCAGGCTGAGCGAGCAGTACTTC
TRBD2 - TRBJ2-7 TRBV7-3 CASSQRTSGDEQYF TGTGCCAGCAGCCAACGGACTAGCGGGGACGAGCAGTACTTC
- many TRBJ1-6 TRBV12-3/TRBV12-4 CASSFQGRNSPLHF TGTGCCAGCAGTTTCCAGGGCCGGAATTCACCCCTCCACTTT
TRBD2 - TRBJ2-6 TRBV7-2 CASSPRGVRLAGDSGANVLTF TGTGCCAGCAGCCCTCGAGGGGTGAGGTTGGCGGGGGACTCTGGGGCCAACGTCCTGACTTTC
- few TRBJ1-3 TRBV11-2 CASSLRLRSGNTIYF TGTGCCAGCAGCTTGCGGCTCCGCTCTGGAAACACCATATATTTT
- - TRBJ1-1 TRBV10-3 CAISAGTTTEAFF TGTGCCATCAGTGCCGGGACAACCACTGAAGCTTTCTTT
- many TRBJ1-2 TRBV12-3/TRBV12-4 CASSNGFDYGYTF TGTGCCAGCAGTAACGGGTTTGACTATGGCTACACCTTC
TRBD1 - TRBJ1-6 TRBV10-2 CASSDGTAEGSPLHF TGCGCCAGCAGTGATGGGACAGCAGAAGGTTCACCCCTCCACTTT
- few TRBJ1-6 TRBV5-1 CASSLEPLGRSSYNSPLHF TGCGCCAGCAGCTTGGAACCTCTCGGGCGGAGCTCCTATAATTCACCCCTCCACTTT
TRBD2 - TRBJ2-2 TRBV7-9 CASSLVTSGGFANTGELFF TGTGCCAGCAGCTTAGTGACTAGCGGGGGCTTCGCGAACACCGGGGAGCTGTTTTTT
- - TRBJ1-5 TRBV10-3 CARDPQGSNQPQHF TGTGCTAGAGATCCTCAGGGTTCCAATCAGCCCCAGCATTTT
TRBD1 - TRBJ1-6 TRBV7-6 CASSKSRDRVNSPLHF TGTGCCAGCAGCAAGTCGCGGGACAGGGTTAATTCACCCCTCCACTTT
- many TRBJ1-1 TRBV7-9 CASSQEMNTEAFF TGTGCCAGCAGCCAAGAAATGAACACTGAAGCTTTCTTT
- - TRBJ1-5 TRBV7-2 CASSRDGPQPQHF TGTGCCAGCAGCCGCGATGGGCCGCAGCCCCAGCATTTT
TRBD2 - TRBJ2-7 TRBV10-2 CDTPSGYEQYF TGCGACACCCCTAGCGGCTACGAGCAGTACTTC
- few TRBJ1-6 TRBV12-3/TRBV12-4 CASSLIEGPNSPLHF TGTGCCAGCAGTTTAATCGAGGGCCCTAATTCACCCCTCCACTTT
- many TRBJ1-4 TRBV2 CASSGRSATNEKLFF TGTGCCAGCAGTGGACGGAGTGCAACTAATGAAAAACTGTTTTTT
TRBD1 - TRBJ1-2 TRBV7-2 CASSLAGGSGYGYTF TGTGCCAGCAGCTTAGCAGGGGGCAGTGGCTATGGCTACACCTTC
TRBD2 - TRBJ2-7 TRBV29-1 CSVLLAVPTYEQYF TGCAGCGTTCTCCTAGCGGTACCTACCTACGAGCAGTACTTC
TRBD1 many TRBJ1-1 TRBV15 CATSDDRGTEAFF TGTGCCACCAGCGATGACAGGGGAACTGAAGCTTTCTTT
TRBD1 - TRBJ2-2 TRBV7-3 CASSLRDRGITGELFF TGTGCCAGCAGCTTAAGAGACAGGGGGATCACCGGGGAGCTGTTTTTT
TRBD2 many TRBJ2-5 TRBV29-1 CSVETMAGGQETQYF TGCAGCGTTGAAACGATGGCGGGAGGCCAAGAGACCCAGTACTTC
TRBD1 - TRBJ1-6 TRBV2 CASTNRGIRF TGTGCCAGCACCAACAGGGGGATCCGGTTT
- - TRBJ1-2 TRBV29-1 CSVEGGSRGAYGYTF TGCAGCGTTGAAGGGGGCAGCCGCGGGGCCTATGGCTACACCTTC